Listed here are 29 T cell receptor beta chains from one sample, sequenced in a study of cytomegalovirus exposure and HLA in healthy donors. Both 60 Vbeta primers and 13 Jbeta primers went into the PCR. Method: immunoSEQ multiplex PCR; TCRdb's copy keeps in-frame clones and lacks some. In the table there are 150,000 to 200,000 clones, 85% of which are singletons. Sequencing was carried out using PBMCs. These receptors were collected from a boy aged 2 to 9 in good health and CMV-seronegative.

The rearrangement links TRBV7-6 to TRBJ1-2, with 8 bases that match TRBD1. V shed 6 bases, J shed 4 bases, and the junction held 7 bases outside the gene matches. The CDR3 contains 14 residues. Germline V gene sequence: CDR1 SGHVS, CDR2 FNYEAQ. In DNA, the CDR3 is TGTGCCAGCAGTCGATCGACAGGGGCCTATGGCTACACCTTC. Translating gives CASSRSTGAYGYTF.

The rearrangement joins TRBV6-5 to TRBJ1-5; D perhaps matches TRBD1 (5 bases). CDR1 MNHEY and CDR2 SVGAGI come from the germline V gene. With 8 bases removed from V and 2 bases from J, the gap between germline ends came to 16 bases. CDR3 length: 15 amino acids. DNA for the CDR3: TGTGCCAGCGGTACCGGGACGGGAGGCAATCAGCCCCAGCATTTT. Translating it yields CASGTGTGGNQPQHF.

The genes are TRBV28 and TRBJ2-5, with D possibly matching TRBD2 (6 bases). The germline CDR1 and CDR2 sequences are MDHEN and SYDVKM. Trimming took 2 bases from V and 7 from J, leaving 20 bases between them. There are 16 residues in the CDR3. CDR3 DNA sequence: TGTGCCAGCAGTTTAATTCCCCCTAGCGTCGGAGGGACCCAGTACTTC. It yields the protein CASSLIPPSVGGTQYF.

The chain links TRBV19 to TRBJ1-5, with 10 bases that match TRBD1. Germline lookup yields CDR1 LNHDA and CDR2 SQIVND (reference sequence). CDR3 length equals 18 residues. The ends lost 7 bases at V and 0 bases at J; junction bases unmatched: 12. Here the CDR3 DNA reads TGTGCCAGTACCATCAGACAGGGGGCGGATTATAGCAATCAGCCCCAGCATTTT. This translates into CASTIRQGADYSNQPQHF.

The chain is built from TRBV10-3 and TRBJ2-5; 7 positions agree with TRBD2. Trimming took 3 bases from V and 4 from J; bases not matched to a gene: 8. This CDR3 is 15 amino acids long. Germline-derived CDR1 and CDR2 are ENHRY and SYGVKD. This chain's CDR3 is CAISEGLGLRETQYF. As DNA, the CDR3 is TGTGCCATCAGTGAAGGACTAGGACTGAGAGAGACCCAGTACTTC.

The J gene is TRBJ1-2, the V gene TRBV2; 8 nucleotides agree with TRBD1. Trimming cost V 8 bases and J 1 base; bases outside gene matches: 3. This CDR3 comprises 13 residues. From germline, CDR1 is SNHLY and CDR2 FYNNEI. CDR3 residues: CASRTGFNYGYTF. The CDR3 DNA is TGTGCCAGCCGGACAGGGTTTAACTATGGCTACACCTTC.

This clone was recorded a few times. The chain joins TRBV28 to TRBJ2-1, with TRBD1 as a possible D gene (6 bases). Germline V CDR1 and CDR2: MDHEN, SYDVKM. CDR3 size: 15 residues. The V end was cut by 5 bases, the J end by 1 base, with 12 bases between. CDR3 nucleotides: TGTGCCAGCAGTCCCGGCGGACAGTCCTACAATGAGCAGTTCTTC. This gives the protein CASSPGGQSYNEQFF.

J is TRBJ1-2 and V is TRBV29-1, with D maybe TRBD1 (5 bases). The CDR3 sequence is 15 residues long. Per germline, CDR1 SQVTM and CDR2 ANQGSEA. Trimming pared 3 bases from V and 0 bases from J, leaving 14 bases between. The CDR3 spells CSVDDGAGSNYGYTF. CDR3 bases: TGCAGCGTTGACGATGGGGCAGGGTCTAACTATGGCTACACCTTC.

This chain uses TRBV7-3 with TRBJ2-7, with TRBD2 identical over 9 bases. The CDR3 consists of 15 residues. Trimming at V came to 5 bases and at J to 2 bases, leaving 7 bases not matched to a gene. Germline CDR1 and CDR2: SGHTA and FQGTGA. The CDR3 DNA follows: TGTGCCAGCAGCCCCGCGAGCGGGGGGACCTACGAGCAGTACTTC. As protein: CASSPASGGTYEQYF.

This clone was picked up a small number of times. The V and J genes are TRBV5-1 and TRBJ1-3; D ambiguous. From germline, CDR1 is SGHRS and CDR2 YFSETQ. The V and J ends lost 6 bases and 0 bases respectively, with 13 bases between them. The CDR3 is 15 residues long. The CDR3 loop is CASTPDGISGNTIYF. For the CDR3, the DNA is TGCGCCAGCACCCCGGACGGGATCTCTGGAAACACCATATATTTT. Together with reference TRBV5-1 and TRBJ1-3, the CDR3 gives the full variable domain: KAGVTQTPRYLIKTRGQQVTLSCSPISGHRSVSWYQQTPGQGLQFLFEYFSETQRNKGNFPGRFSGRQFSNSRSEMNVSTLELGDSALYLCASTPDGISGNTIYFGEGSWLTVV.

This chain joins TRBV7-9 and TRBJ2-1, with TRBD2 matching 13 bases. V gave up 7 bases and J gave up 3 bases; unmatched junction bases: 3. Germline values: CDR1 SEHNR, CDR2 FQNEAQ (reference sequence). This CDR3 spans 15 amino acids. For the CDR3, the DNA is TGTGCCAGCACACTAGCGGGGGGGTTCTACAATGAGCAGTTCTTC. This sequence encodes CASTLAGGFYNEQFF.

The chain has TRBV19 and TRBJ2-1; 7 nucleotides agree with TRBD1. The CDR3 consists of 13 residues. The germline V gene has CDR1 LNHDA and CDR2 SQIVND (reference sequence). Trimming took 6 bases from V and 7 from J; bases not matched to a gene: 6. The CDR3 bases are TGTGCCAGTAGCTACAGGGGAAGGAATGAGCAGTTCTTC. This codes for CASSYRGRNEQFF.

This clone was seen only a few times. This chain connects TRBV7-6 to TRBJ2-1; TRBD2 aligns across 14 bases. Looked up from germline, CDR1 is SGHVS and CDR2 is FNYEAQ. The CDR3 contains 16 residues. The junction had 0 bases not matched to a gene; V was cut back by 1 base and J by 4 bases. CDR3 bases: TGTGCCAGCAGCTTAGGGACTAGCGGGGGGTACAATGAGCAGTTCTTC. This sequence encodes CASSLGTSGGYNEQFF. The full variable domain, with the rest looked up from reference TRBV7-6 and TRBJ2-1, is GAGVSQSPRYKVTKRGQDVALRCDPISGHVSLYWYRQALGQGPEFLTYFNYEAQQDKSGLPNDRFSAERPEGSISTLTIQRTEQRDSAMYRCASSLGTSGGYNEQFFGPGTRLTVL.

This clone is a singleton in its sample. V and J are TRBV6-1 and TRBJ2-3, with 7 bases that match TRBD2. V lost 4 bases, J lost 0 bases, and 4 bases stayed unmatched. The germline V gene has CDR1 MNHNS and CDR2 SASEGT. The CDR3 consists of 15 residues. The CDR3 DNA sequence: TGTGCCAGCAGTGGGCTAGCGGTTAGCACAGATACGCAGTATTTT. It is translated as CASSGLAVSTDTQYF.

This chain links TRBV6-1 with TRBJ2-2; 10 bases are shared with TRBD1. Trimming cost V 4 bases and J 4 bases; bases outside gene matches: 6. Germline V CDR1 and CDR2: MNHNS, SASEGT. This CDR3 contains 16 residues. CDR3 DNA sequence: TGTGCCAGCAGTGGCCGGGACAGGGGTAGCACCGGGGAGCTGTTTTTT. It yields the protein CASSGRDRGSTGELFF.

The chain links TRBV28 to TRBJ2-5, with unresolved D. CDR1 is MDHEN and CDR2 is SYDVKM in the germline V gene. The V gene lost 5 bases and the J gene lost 8 bases, with 18 bases spanning the gap. The CDR3 spans 14 residues. In DNA form, the CDR3 reads TGTGCCAGCAGTCCCTATACCGTCCAAGTTACCCAGTACTTC. Protein product: CASSPYTVQVTQYF. Using reference TRBV28 and TRBJ2-5 for the parts outside the CDR3, the full variable domain is DVKVTQSSRYLVKRTGEKVFLECVQDMDHENMFWYRQDPGLGLRLIYFSYDVKMKEKGDIPEGYSVSREKKERFSLILESASTNQTSMYLCASSPYTVQVTQYFGPGTRLLVL.

V usage is TRBV29-1 and J usage is TRBJ1-1; tentative D call: TRBD1 (6 bases). CDR1 and CDR2 from the germline V gene are SQVTM and ANQGSEA. The CDR3 covers 13 residues. V dropped 3 bases and J dropped 4 bases, with 12 bases sitting between them. CDR3 residues: CSVEAGAPTEAFF. The CDR3 DNA reads as TGCAGCGTTGAGGCGGGGGCGCCCACTGAAGCTTTCTTT. Drawing the rest from reference TRBV29-1 and TRBJ1-1, the complete variable domain is SAVISQKPSRDICQRGTSLTIQCQVDSQVTMMFWYRQQPGQSLTLIATANQGSEATYESGFVIDKFPISRPNLTFSTLTVSNMSPEDSSIYLCSVEAGAPTEAFFGQGTRLTVV.

The chain joins TRBV27 to TRBJ2-7, with no clear D. The CDR3 has 12 residues. Trimming removed 10 bases at V and 2 bases at J, with 12 bases between. From germline, CDR1 is MNHEY and CDR2 SMNVEV (reference sequence). The CDR3 nucleotides read TGTGCCACCGCCGACTGGGCCTACGAGCAGTACTTC. Protein sequence: CATADWAYEQYF.

The genes are TRBV6-1 and TRBJ2-7; the match to TRBD2 covers 12 bases. The CDR3 contains 13 residues. Germline lookup yields CDR1 MNHNS and CDR2 SASEGT. Unmatched junction bases numbered 4, after V lost 6 bases and J lost 7 bases. In DNA, the CDR3 is TGTGCCAGCAGGGAACTAGCGGGGGGTGAGCAGTACGTC. Translation: CASRELAGGEQYV.

The V call is TRBV19, the J call TRBJ2-4; TRBD2 agrees at 7 bases. From germline, CDR1 is LNHDA and CDR2 SQIVND (reference sequence). The J segment lost 0 bases and the V segment lost 6 bases, leaving 8 bases of the junction unmatched. CDR3 length equals 16 residues. The CDR3 DNA reads as TGTGCCAGTAGCGGAGGGAGGGTATTAGCCAAAAACATTCAGTACTTC. This translates into CASSGGRVLAKNIQYF.

V and J are TRBV11-2 and TRBJ2-7; perhaps TRBD1 as D (5 bases). V lost 4 bases to trimming and J lost 3 bases, with 19 bases between them. Germline CDR1 and CDR2: SGHAT and FQNNGV. The CDR3 extends over 16 amino acids. The CDR3 loop is CASSSSETRQYYEQYV. CDR3 nucleotide sequence: TGTGCCAGCAGCTCCTCTGAGACCCGACAGTACTACGAGCAGTACGTC.

The chain links TRBV4-2 to TRBJ2-6; TRBD1 aligns across 8 bases. This CDR3 comprises 18 residues. V was clipped by 1 base and J by 0 bases; unmatched bases: 5. Germline V gives CDR1 LGHNA, CDR2 YNFKEQ. The CDR3 DNA reads as TGTGCCAGCAGCCAAGGGACAGGGACGCACTCTGGGGCCAACGTCCTGACTTTC. It is translated as CASSQGTGTHSGANVLTF.

The rearrangement uses TRBV4-2 and TRBJ2-7; D possibly corresponds to TRBD2 (7 bases). The CDR3 extends over 15 amino acids. The V gene's germline CDR1 is LGHNA and CDR2 YNFKEQ. V was clipped by 4 bases and J by 5 bases, with 18 bases between them. The CDR3 loop reads CASSPNPAGADEQYF. In DNA, the CDR3 is TGTGCCAGCAGCCCCAATCCCGCGGGGGCCGACGAGCAGTACTTC.

The rearrangement uses TRBV2 and TRBJ1-5; the D is unclear. Germline V CDR1 and CDR2: SNHLY, FYNNEI. The V end was cut by 6 bases, the J end by 3 bases, with 9 bases between. The CDR3 length is 13 residues. This chain's CDR3 is CASRGRPNQPQHF. DNA for the CDR3: TGTGCCAGCAGGGGCAGACCCAATCAGCCCCAGCATTTT.

The rearrangement uses TRBV5-4 and TRBJ2-1, with 9 bases matching TRBD1. Germline loops: CDR1 SGHNT, CDR2 YYREEE (reference sequence). Unmatched junction bases numbered 5, after V lost 3 bases and J lost 4 bases. The CDR3 length is 15 residues. The CDR3 DNA reads as TGTGCCAGCAGCTCCGGGACAGGGACTTACAATGAGCAGTTCTTC. Translated, it gives CASSSGTGTYNEQFF.

The rearrangement joins TRBV30 to TRBJ2-1; a weak D match, TRBD1 (6 bases). The CDR3 contains 13 residues. Germline V gene lookup returns CDR1 GTSNPN and CDR2 SVGIG (reference sequence). The V end was cut by 3 bases, the J end by 7 bases, with 13 bases between. CDR3 DNA sequence: TGTGCCTGGAGAGGTACAGGGTGGAATGAGCAGTTCTTC. Its protein is CAWRGTGWNEQFF.

This clone was picked up a small number of times. The J gene is TRBJ1-1, the V gene TRBV4-1, with 7 bases aligning to TRBD1. Per the germline V gene, CDR1 is MGHRA and CDR2 is YSYEKL. Trimming cost V 3 bases and J 11 bases; bases outside gene matches: 6. This CDR3 comprises 12 residues. CDR3 residues: CASSQVQGQAFF. The CDR3 DNA sequence: TGCGCCAGCAGCCAGGTACAGGGGCAGGCTTTCTTT.

The genes are TRBV6-1 and TRBJ1-2, with D maybe TRBD1 (6 bases). V was shortened by 2 bases and J by 6 bases, with 10 bases between the two germline ends. Germline V gene data show CDR1 as MNHNS and CDR2 as SASEGT. The CDR3 totals 13 residues. The CDR3 DNA is TGTGCCAGCAGTGAACCCAGGGGTAATGGCTACACCTTC. Its translation is CASSEPRGNGYTF.

This chain joins TRBV5-1 and TRBJ2-1; weak D call: TRBD2 (5 bases). Trimming took 0 bases from V and 3 from J, leaving 10 bases between them. The CDR3 has 15 amino acids. Germline V gives CDR1 SGHRS, CDR2 YFSETQ. The CDR3 DNA reads TGCGCCAGCAGCTTGGGAGGGCTTGGCTACAATGAGCAGTTCTTC. This encodes CASSLGGLGYNEQFF.